This T cell receptor beta chain was profiled in a study of blood T cell repertoires in COVID-19. As for the study in general: Sites across the United States, Italy and Spain contributed samples from acute and convalescent COVID-19. PBMCs, B-cell-depleted T cells, or T cells provided the cDNA or gDNA that made up the material.

CDR3 length: 19 amino acids. The V and J ends lost 0 bases and 0 bases respectively, with 16 bases between them. Germline CDR1 reads SGHRS; CDR2 reads YFSETQ. Original processing notes: Using reference gene primer amplification, nucleated cell counts were estimated. TCRdb's table, derived via immunoSEQ multiplex PCR, lists solely in-frame clones and lacks some. V and J calls plus clone size are reproduced from that table; the DNA served to infer D and trimming. The sample lists some 120,000 clones; around 80% were seen once. The origin of this receptor is a man in his 70s with acute or convalescent COVID-19. Sequencing was performed on peripheral blood. V gene TRBV5-1 combines with J gene TRBJ1-6, with a tentative D call TRBD1 (5 bases). Here the CDR3 DNA reads TGCGCCAGCAGCTTGGAATTTGGGGCACTCAGCTCCTATAATTCACCCCTCCACTTT. Its protein product is CASSLEFGALSSYNSPLHF.